This paragraph reports one T cell receptor beta chain. Its antigen is still unknown. This may be a read error: a much more frequent sequence differs by one nucleotide. They got blood RNA out of unsorted whole blood and also pulled out germline DNA. They drew four milliliters of peripheral blood before surgery. Synthesis of TCR beta cDNA was carried out from 450 to 500 ng total RNA with a constant-region primer. Three nested multiplex PCR rounds, a slightly modified ARM-PCR method, built the TCR beta libraries. Rounds one and two of PCR, each of around 11 cycles, were primed with TRBV1-TRBV30 forward primers and a C-beta reverse primer. TCRdb used MiXCR to reprocess the multiplex PCR reads, holding one entry per CDR3 protein. Counted here are almost 200,000 distinct CDR3 sequences, less than 65% occurring once; the ten biggest clones make up 6% to 8.5%. The sample is drawn from a study of tumor-infiltrating lymphocytes in primary liver carcinoma. Overall study findings and caveats: Researchers found tumor-adjacent and tumor-blood pairs overlapped less than tumor region pairs. Owing to bulk unsorted samples, no comparison was made between CD4+ and CD8+ repertoires. The study found a significantly higher top-250-clone fraction in tumors than in blood (p = 0.039).

Per the germline V gene, CDR1 is WSHSY and CDR2 is SAAADI. The CDR3 extends over 14 amino acids. V lost 3 bases and J 2 bases, leaving 11 bases between the germline ends. The rearrangement links TRBV10-2 to TRBJ2-7; D is ambiguous. Sample: peripheral blood. The sequence came from a woman aged 60 to 75 with primary liver carcinoma and hepatitis B virus infection. CDR3 protein: CASSDIPFTYEQYF. As DNA, the CDR3 is TGCGCCAGCAGTGACATCCCCTTCACCTACGAGCAGTACTTC.